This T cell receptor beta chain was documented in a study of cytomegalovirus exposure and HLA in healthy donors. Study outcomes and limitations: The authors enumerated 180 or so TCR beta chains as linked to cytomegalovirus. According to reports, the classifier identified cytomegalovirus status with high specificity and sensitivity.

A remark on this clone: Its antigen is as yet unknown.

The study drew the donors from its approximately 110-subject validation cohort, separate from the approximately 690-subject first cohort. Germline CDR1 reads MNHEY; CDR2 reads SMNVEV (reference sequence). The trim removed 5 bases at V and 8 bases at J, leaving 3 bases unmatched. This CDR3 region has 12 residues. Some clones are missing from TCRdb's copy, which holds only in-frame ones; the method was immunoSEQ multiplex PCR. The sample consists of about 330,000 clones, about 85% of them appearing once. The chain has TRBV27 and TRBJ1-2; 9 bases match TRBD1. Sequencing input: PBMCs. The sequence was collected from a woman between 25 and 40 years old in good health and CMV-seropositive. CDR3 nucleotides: TGTGCCAGCAGTATTACAGGGGGCGGCTACACCTTC. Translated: CASSITGGGYTF.